This T cell receptor beta chain derives from a study of CD8 T cells in ankylosing spondylitis. TCRdb re-called the 5' RACE reads through MiXCR, storing one row per CDR3 protein. The data contain about 160,000 distinct CDR3 sequences, 9.8% of them singletons. This clonotype was detected only a few times. Between the trimmed V and J ends, which lost 4 bases and 6 bases, there was a span of 11 bases. This CDR3 contains 14 residues. Looked up from germline, CDR1 is SGDLS and CDR2 is YYNGEE. The sequencing sample was made of blood, either unsorted or a sorted T cell fraction (not recorded which). This TCR came from a female donor with ankylosing spondylitis or in good health (not recorded which). J is TRBJ1-6 and V is TRBV9; maybe TRBD1 (5 bases). The CDR3 nucleotides are TGTGCCAGCAGCCTCGGGGGGTTTAATTCACCCCTCCACTTT. It yields the protein CASSLGGFNSPLHF.